This paragraph reports one TCR beta chain. Its target is unknown. PCR amplification relied on 60 Vbeta primers (plus 13 Jbeta primers). The data were produced by immunoSEQ multiplex PCR, yet TCRdb's version contains in-frame clones alone and is incomplete. The profile shows hundreds of thousands of clones, roughly two thirds of them singletons. The data originate from a study of cytomegalovirus exposure and HLA in healthy donors. The CDR3 runs to 15 residues. Germline V CDR1 and CDR2: SGHTA, FQGNSA. J was trimmed by 4 bases and V by 1 base; bases with no gene match: 3. Points from the study as a whole: A later analysis, which compared TCR beta chains of equal frequency, found the HLA-associated ones more clonally expanded. Later analysis suggested most CMV-associated TCR beta chains were HLA-restricted. There were several of the most significant clusters that appeared linked to common viral pathogens in a later analysis.

This clonotype was obtained from a female donor in good health and CMV-seronegative. The source material was PBMCs. This chain uses TRBV7-2 with TRBJ2-5; TRBD2 aligns across 10 bases. CDR3: CASSLEASGRETQYF. In nucleotides, the CDR3 is TGTGCCAGCAGCTTAGAGGCTAGCGGGAGAGAGACCCAGTACTTC.